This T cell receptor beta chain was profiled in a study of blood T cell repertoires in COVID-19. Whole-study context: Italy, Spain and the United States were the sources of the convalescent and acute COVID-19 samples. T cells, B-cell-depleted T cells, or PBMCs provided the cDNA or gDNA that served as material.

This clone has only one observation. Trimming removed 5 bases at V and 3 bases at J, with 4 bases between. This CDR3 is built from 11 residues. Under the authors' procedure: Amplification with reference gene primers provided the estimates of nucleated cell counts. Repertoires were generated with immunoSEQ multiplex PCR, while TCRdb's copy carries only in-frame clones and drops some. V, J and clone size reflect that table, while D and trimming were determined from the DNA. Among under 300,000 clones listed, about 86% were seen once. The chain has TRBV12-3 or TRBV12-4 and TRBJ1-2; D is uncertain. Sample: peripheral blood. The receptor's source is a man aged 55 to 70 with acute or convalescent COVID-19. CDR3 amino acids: CASSADYGYTF. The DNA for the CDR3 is TGTGCCAGCAGTGCGGACTATGGCTACACCTTC.